What follows are 16 T cell receptor beta chains derived from one specimen sequenced in a study of T cells after yellow fever vaccination. TCRdb reanalysed the 5' RACE reads using MiXCR and keeps one entry per CDR3 protein. The sample includes some 300,000 distinct CDR3 sequences, approximately 10% seen only once; the top ten take around 3.5%. Source: CD4+ T cells sorted from PBMCs, taken 5 days after the yellow fever booster vaccination. The receptors were gathered from a man younger than 35 who received the YFV17D yellow fever vaccine.

The sample holds many counts of this clonotype. The V and J genes are TRBV6-5 and TRBJ1-6; D uncertain. Between the trimmed V and J ends, which lost 2 bases and 7 bases, there was a span of 9 bases. CDR1 and CDR2 from the germline V gene are MNHEY and SVGAGI. CDR3 size: 14 residues. CDR3 amino acids: CASSYRLSNSPLHF. CDR3 coding DNA: TGTGCCAGCAGTTACCGTCTGTCCAATTCACCCCTCCACTTT.

This clonotype was seen a few times. This sequence joins TRBV7-2 and TRBJ2-3; 8 nucleotides align to TRBD2. Germline CDR1 SGHTA, CDR2 FQGNSA. This CDR3 spans 16 amino acids. Trimming cost V 5 bases and J 5 bases; bases outside gene matches: 12. The CDR3 is CASSRRGRGGLDTQYF. For the CDR3, the DNA is TGTGCCAGCAGCCGACGTGGTCGGGGGGGCTTAGATACGCAGTATTTT.

This sequence joins TRBV12-3 or TRBV12-4 and TRBJ1-5; possibly TRBD1 for D (6 bases). Trimming removed 1 base from V and 9 bases from J, with 10 bases in between. The CDR3 consists of 13 residues. The CDR3 region is CASSLEGGGPQHF. The CDR3 nucleotides are TGTGCCAGCAGTTTAGAAGGGGGGGGGCCCCAGCATTTT.

J is TRBJ2-3 and V is TRBV6-1; 8 bases align to TRBD1. Germline V gives CDR1 MNHNS, CDR2 SASEGT. The ends lost 8 bases at V and 6 bases at J; junction bases unmatched: 16. The length of the CDR3 is 16 residues. This CDR3 is CASLLTGGKPSDTQYF. The DNA for the CDR3 is TGTGCCAGCTTACTTACAGGGGGGAAGCCATCGGATACGCAGTATTTT.

The chain carries TRBV5-8 and TRBJ2-3; 12 bases line up with TRBD2. The V and J ends lost 4 bases and 4 bases, in that order; junction bases with no gene match: 7. The CDR3 is 16 residues long. Germline CDR1 reads SGHTS; CDR2 reads YDEGEE. The CDR3 DNA sequence: TGTGCCAGCAGCCCAGGACTAGCGGGGTGGGCAGATACGCAGTATTTT. Protein sequence: CASSPGLAGWADTQYF. The variable domain in full, with the rest retrieved from reference TRBV5-8 and TRBJ2-3, is EAGVTQSPTHLIKTRGQQATLRCSPISGHTSVYWYQQALGLGLQFLLWYDEGEERNRGNFPPRFSGRQFPNYSSELNVNALELEDSALYLCASSPGLAGWADTQYFGPGTRLTVL.

This chain joins TRBV20-1 and TRBJ2-3; D is undetermined. V lost 3 bases, J lost 0 bases, and 10 bases lay in between. The CDR3 spans 14 residues. Looked up from germline, CDR1 is DFQATT and CDR2 is SNEGSKA (reference sequence). The CDR3 nucleotides are TGCAGTGCTAGCGCACAGCAGAGCACAGATACGCAGTATTTT. It is translated as CSASAQQSTDTQYF.

This clonotype was found a few times. This chain joins TRBV18 and TRBJ1-3, with D tentatively TRBD1 (5 bases). The CDR3 is 18 residues long. Trimming shortened V by 3 bases and J by 0 bases, and 18 bases separated the two germline ends. Germline CDR1 and CDR2: KGHSH and LQKENI. CDR3 sequence (DNA): TGTGCCAGCTCACCCGCCAGGGCAGCTTGGAGCTCTGGAAACACCATATATTTT. Translation: CASSPARAAWSSGNTIYF.

A few counts support this clonotype. The gene calls are TRBV7-2 and TRBJ2-7; perhaps TRBD1 as D (5 bases). The CDR3 covers 13 residues. The V gene lost 2 bases and the J gene lost 3 bases, with 8 bases spanning the gap. Germline values: CDR1 SGHTA, CDR2 FQGNSA. CDR3 in amino acids: CASSLWGGYEQYV. In nucleotides, the CDR3 is TGTGCCAGCAGCTTATGGGGCGGCTACGAGCAGTACGTC.

This clonotype has ten or more counts. This chain connects TRBV6-1 to TRBJ2-7; the D is unclear. Germline V gene sequence: CDR1 MNHNS, CDR2 SASEGT. This CDR3 contains 15 residues. V lost 3 bases to trimming and J lost 7 bases, with 19 bases between them. The CDR3 sequence is CASSELNIMLGEQYV. In DNA form, the CDR3 reads TGTGCCAGCAGTGAGCTAAATATCATGCTGGGGGAGCAGTACGTC.

This clonotype was recorded many times. One end of the junction fails to match germline, which may point to a read error. This chain joins TRBV5-1 and TRBJ2-5, with TRBD1 matching over 7 bases. CDR3 size: 14 residues. The V gene's germline CDR1 is SGHRS and CDR2 YFSETQ. In DNA form, the CDR3 reads TGTGCCAGCAGCTTGGGGACAGTCCAAGAGACCCAGTACTTC. Protein product: CASSLGTVQETQYF.

The V call is TRBV7-2, the J call TRBJ2-2; TRBD1 matches 8 bases. V lost 1 base, J lost 6 bases, and 7 bases stayed unmatched. Germline lookup yields CDR1 SGHTA and CDR2 FQGNSA. CDR3 length: 16 residues. CDR3 region: CASSLGGQGASGELFF. Here the CDR3 DNA reads TGTGCCAGCAGCTTAGGGGGTCAGGGGGCCTCCGGGGAGCTGTTTTTT.

This clonotype was recorded a few times. The V and J genes are TRBV7-9 and TRBJ2-3; no firm D call. Germline V gene sequence: CDR1 SEHNR, CDR2 FQNEAQ (reference sequence). Trimming took off 8 bases at V and 0 bases at J, with 15 bases between the two ends. The CDR3 covers 15 residues. CDR3 in DNA: TGTGCCAGCTATGTCCGGGCGAGTAGCACAGATACGCAGTATTTT. This encodes CASYVRASSTDTQYF.

This clonotype was seen repeatedly, ten times or more. The chain employs TRBV21-1 and TRBJ1-5; the table's TRBD1 call for D was not verified on the DNA. TRBV21-1 is annotated as a pseudogene. This CDR3 spans 15 amino acids. The CDR3 sequence is CASRSRRQLYQPQHF. The CDR3 DNA is TGTGCCAGCAGATCAAGGCGACAGTTATATCAGCCCCAGCATTTT.

The V call is TRBV25-1, the J call TRBJ1-5, with 9 nucleotides matching TRBD1. The V gene's germline CDR1 is MGHDK and CDR2 SYGVNS. CDR3 length: 18 residues. Unmatched junction bases numbered 13, after V lost 1 base and J lost 6 bases. The CDR3 DNA is TGTGCCAGCAGTGAATCAGTCGGGACAGGGCTGGATGGTCAGCCCCAGCATTTT. Translating gives CASSESVGTGLDGQPQHF.

This clonotype was detected only a few times. The chain has TRBV11-2 and TRBJ2-7; D gene ambiguous. The CDR3 has 13 amino acids. V was shortened by 0 bases and J by 5 bases, with 8 bases between the two germline ends. Germline V gives CDR1 SGHAT, CDR2 FQNNGV. The CDR3 DNA is TGTGCCAGCAGCTTAGATCAAGGCGACGAGCAGTACTTC. This sequence encodes CASSLDQGDEQYF.

CDR3 in DNA: TGCAGCGTCGGGACAGCGCTCAATCAGCCCCAGCATTTT. Translating gives CSVGTALNQPQHF. The chain is built from TRBV29-1 and TRBJ1-5, with 7 nucleotides matching TRBD1. The CDR3 length is 13 residues. With 6 bases clipped from V and 3 bases from J, the junction kept 5 bases outside the gene matches. Germline V gene sequence: CDR1 SQVTM, CDR2 ANQGSEA.